This TCR beta chain emerged from a study of blood T cell repertoires in COVID-19. The CDR3 covers 16 residues. The germline CDR1 and CDR2 sequences are MNHNS and SASEGT. V lost 0 bases and J 8 bases, leaving 16 bases between the germline ends. Profiling relied on immunoSEQ multiplex PCR, and the TCRdb table lists in-frame clones only, not all of them. The table has around 300,000 clones, roughly 86% seen once. Sequencing input: PBMCs or T cells enriched from blood (not recorded which). The chain recombines TRBV6-1 with TRBJ1-4; TRBD1 is a possible D gene (6 bases). The TCR comes from a young woman who had recovered from COVID-19. DNA of the CDR3: TGTGCCAGCAGTGAAGCTTCGGGTCGAGGGGGAGAAAAACTGTTTTTT. Amino acid sequence: CASSEASGRGGEKLFF.